This entry concerns a single TCR beta chain. This clonotype was counted many times. Its antigen is currently not known. Base qualities are not at hand, and no much larger clone is one base apart. Taken from the germline V gene, the CDR1 and CDR2 loops are SNHLY and FYNNEI. CDR3 length: 11 amino acids, cysteine to phenylalanine. Of all the DNA, just the CDR3 is kept, 33 bases in frame from base 1. Cut back by 9 bases and 5 bases, the V and J ends lie 8 bases apart. Libraries were built with PCR. Sequencing instrument: NextSeq 500. Bulk TCR libraries were prepared as previously described, using TCR primers listed in Table S5. Total RNA was purified with the Qiagen AllPrep DNA/RNA kit. Before analysis, reads from multiple sequencing runs of one library were combined. The original pipeline was this. Reads were retained only if their TCR constant sequence matched exactly, and those retained reads were trimmed to 150 nt and grouped according to their 12-nt molecular barcodes. Reads within each barcode group were sub-clustered using a 15% Levenshtein threshold, and quality-weighted consensus sequences were constructed for each RNA molecule. Non-functional sequences were excluded, and lower-count sequences lying one edit away from another sequence were also excluded. Based on fitting two negative binomial distributions, any barcode sub-cluster with under 20% of the maximum read count was discarded. TCRdb ran its own pipeline on the public reads, namely fastp trimming at Q25 and MiXCR clone calling, and kept in-frame beta chains. CDR3 protein sequences are deduplicated, and each keeps its most common genes and DNA. The V and J calls were not made by the authors but by TCRdb's processing. In this sample the table shows around 460,000 distinct CDR3 sequences, 25% of which occur a single time. The ten largest clonotypes hold just over 0.75% of the sample.

The entry originates in a study of molecular identifiers for immune sequencing clone quantification (dated by TCRdb to the late 2010s). Some background on the complete study: In a replicate experiment, RNA from approximately 22,000 or 94,000 naive CD8 T cells was split into five aliquots, four of which were sequenced. This methods study used CD8 T cells to benchmark TCR RNA copy counting and molecular-identifier clustering-based TCR repertoire sequencing (MIDCIRS).

Libraries of naive CD8 T cells were built from around 20,000 to 990,000 sorted cells, with 10%, 30% or 50% of the purified RNA used. Naive CD8 T cells, defined as CD8+CD4-CCR7+CD45RA+, were FACS-sorted into RLT Plus buffer on a BD FACSAria II. To test detection sensitivity, Jurkat RNA equivalent to more than 8 TCR copies was spiked into samples of roughly 20,000-1,100,000 naive CD8 T cells. Enrichment of CD8 T cells was performed with RosetteSep CD8+ T Cell Enrichment Cocktail and Ficoll-Paque, after which ACK red cell lysis was carried out. General study outcomes and caveats: Clones above 20 RNA copies held over 99% of molecules in CMV-specific effector cells but under 1% in naive cells. The sizes of highly expanded clones could end up underestimated when identical TCR molecules share a barcode. A single cell's worth of spiked-in Jurkat TCR RNA was reported detectable even among around 1 million naive CD8 T cells. When barcode sub-clustering was left out, chimeric consensus sequences inflated TCR diversity, with chimeras reaching as high as 47%. The naive libraries included spiked-in Jurkat TCR RNA (roughly 11 copies' worth), and this RNA is not part of the donor repertoire. Modeling gave about 3.3 recovered TCR RNA copies per cell versus around 10 by digital PCR, implying roughly 29% capture efficiency.

The sequencing sample was made of naive CD8+ T cells from blood, with Jurkat cell RNA spiked in. In light of the paper, this sample's cell subset or site label describes: FACS-sorted CD8+CD4-CCR7+CD45RA+ naive T cells. The sequence derives from a human donor in good health. Some libraries in this study had Jurkat cell RNA spiked in. Recombination joined TRBV2 with TRBJ1-5; no D gene can be assigned with confidence. The DNA sequence is TGTGCCAGTAACACAGATCAGCCCCAGCATTTT. It translates to CASNTDQPQHF.